These 22 T cell receptor beta chains originate from one sample sequenced in a study of cytomegalovirus exposure and HLA in healthy donors. The PCR was carried out with 60 Vbeta primers and 13 Jbeta primers. Produced via immunoSEQ multiplex PCR; TCRdb's table is partial and in-frame only. The sample includes roughly 150,000 clones, about 80% of them seen just once. The source material was PBMCs. These receptors were taken from a woman aged 40 to 55 in good health and CMV-seronegative.

This clone was detected a few times. This chain links TRBV11-2 with TRBJ2-2; TRBD2 matches 11 bases. The junction had 6 bases not matched to a gene; V was cut back by 5 bases and J by 4 bases. Germline loops: CDR1 SGHAT, CDR2 FQNNGV. This CDR3 region has 16 residues. CDR3: CASSPLSGRATGELFF. CDR3 nucleotide sequence: TGTGCCAGCAGCCCTCTTAGCGGGAGGGCCACCGGGGAGCTGTTTTTT. The full variable domain, rest sourced from reference TRBV11-2 and TRBJ2-2, is EAGVAQSPRYKIIEKRQSVAFWCNPISGHATLYWYQQILGQGPKLLIQFQNNGVVDDSQLPKDRFSAERLKGVDSTLKIQPAKLEDSAVYLCASSPLSGRATGELFFGEGSRLTVL.

The chain employs TRBV15 and TRBJ2-1; D gene ambiguous. From germline, CDR1 is LNHNV and CDR2 YYDKDF (reference sequence). The CDR3 totals 12 residues. V dropped 0 bases and J dropped 12 bases, with 9 bases sitting between them. As DNA, the CDR3 is TGTGCCACCAGCAGAGATTCATCCGGGCAGTTCTTC. It encodes CATSRDSSGQFF. Looking up the rest from reference TRBV15 and TRBJ2-1 gives the full variable domain: DAMVIQNPRYQVTQFGKPVTLSCSQTLNHNVMYWYQQKSSQAPKLLFHYYDKDFNNEADTPDNFQSRRPNTSFCFLDIRSPGLGDTAMYLCATSRDSSGQFFGPGTRLTVL.

V and J are TRBV25-1 and TRBJ1-5; 7 nucleotides align to TRBD1. Germline assignment: CDR1 MGHDK and CDR2 SYGVNS. J lost 7 bases, V lost 3 bases, and 9 bases had no gene match. The CDR3 covers 15 residues. The CDR3 DNA follows: TGTGCCAGCAGTGACTCGAAAACAGGGGAACAGCCCCAGCATTTT. Translated, it gives CASSDSKTGEQPQHF.

This clone appeared once. The chain uses TRBV6-6 and TRBJ1-3; the D is unclear. The CDR3 has 13 residues. V lost 5 bases to trimming and J lost 4 bases, with 9 bases between them. The V gene's germline CDR1 is MNHNY and CDR2 SVGAGI (reference sequence). The CDR3 sequence: CASSLNTGNTIYF. The CDR3 coding sequence is TGTGCCAGCAGTCTCAACACGGGAAACACCATATATTTT.

The rearrangement uses TRBV19 and TRBJ2-1; possibly TRBD2 for D (5 bases). Between the trimmed V and J ends, which lost 1 base and 1 base, there was a span of 8 bases. The length of the CDR3 is 15 residues. Germline values: CDR1 LNHDA, CDR2 SQIVND (reference sequence). CDR3 region: CASSIASGSYNEQFF. Written as DNA, the CDR3 is TGTGCCAGTAGTATAGCCAGCGGATCCTACAATGAGCAGTTCTTC.

V usage is TRBV7-9 and J usage is TRBJ1-6; 8 nucleotides line up with TRBD1. Germline CDR1 is SEHNR and CDR2 is FQNEAQ (reference sequence). Losses at the gene ends were 5 bases for V and 10 bases for J; bases not matched to a gene: 4. The CDR3 runs to 13 residues. In DNA, the CDR3 is TGTGCCAGCAGCCCGGACAGGGAATCACCCCTCCACTTT. This translates into CASSPDRESPLHF.

The chain is built from TRBV28 and TRBJ1-1; 7 positions match TRBD1. The CDR3 totals 14 residues. Germline CDR1 reads MDHEN; CDR2 reads SYDVKM. The V segment lost 5 bases and the J segment 5 bases; nucleotides outside the gene matches: 8. CDR3 bases: TGTGCCAGCAGTGGTTACAGGGGCGGTACTGAAGCTTTCTTT. This codes for CASSGYRGGTEAFF. Based on the CDR3 plus reference TRBV28 and TRBJ1-1, the full variable domain is DVKVTQSSRYLVKRTGEKVFLECVQDMDHENMFWYRQDPGLGLRLIYFSYDVKMKEKGDIPEGYSVSREKKERFSLILESASTNQTSMYLCASSGYRGGTEAFFGQGTRLTVV.

V is TRBV4-1 and J is TRBJ1-4; perhaps TRBD1 as D (5 bases). Trimming shortened V by 0 bases and J by 4 bases, and 12 bases separated the two germline ends. The germline V gene has CDR1 MGHRA and CDR2 YSYEKL. The CDR3 covers 16 residues. In nucleotides, the CDR3 is TGCGCCAGCAGCCAAGATTTGGCAGGGCTTAATGAAAAACTGTTTTTT. Amino acid sequence: CASSQDLAGLNEKLFF.

This sequence joins TRBV27 and TRBJ2-7; D is uncertain. Germline CDR1 and CDR2: MNHEY and SMNVEV (reference sequence). CDR3 length equals 15 residues. Deletions cut 2 bases from V and 0 bases from J, with 11 bases between. The CDR3: CASSLRSYTSYEQYF. The CDR3 DNA reads TGTGCCAGCAGTTTAAGGAGTTATACCTCCTACGAGCAGTACTTC.

The chain uses TRBV7-2 and TRBJ1-2, with D possibly matching TRBD1 (5 bases). Germline V CDR1 and CDR2: SGHTA, FQGNSA. The ends were cut back, 3 bases at V and 4 bases at J, with 21 bases in the middle. The CDR3 totals 17 residues. The CDR3 coding sequence is TGTGCCAGCAGCTTTACCCCAACCGGCACAACAGGCTATGGCTACACCTTC. Translated: CASSFTPTGTTGYGYTF.

CDR3 sequence: CASSLPRGVGSPLHF. CDR3 DNA sequence: TGTGCCAGCAGTTTGCCCAGGGGGGTCGGATCACCCCTCCACTTT. The chain uses TRBV28 and TRBJ1-6, with TRBD1 identical over 7 bases. After removal of 3 bases from V and 10 bases from J, the junction contained 9 bases not matched to a gene. Germline CDR1 is MDHEN and CDR2 is SYDVKM. This CDR3 spans 15 amino acids.

The V call is TRBV27, the J call TRBJ2-7; 8 bases are a match to TRBD1. Germline V CDR1 and CDR2: MNHEY, SMNVEV (reference sequence). The junction had 10 bases not matched to a gene; V was cut back by 4 bases and J by 5 bases. CDR3 length equals 15 residues. The CDR3 DNA follows: TGTGCCAGCAGTTATAGACAGGGGAGATTCCACGAGCAGTACTTC. Translation: CASSYRQGRFHEQYF.

A remark on this clone: The same CDR3 can be traced to other DNA sequences in this sample. The chain is built from TRBV7-8 and TRBJ1-1, with D perhaps TRBD1 (5 bases). V gave up 1 base and J gave up 1 base, with 7 bases separating them. CDR1 and CDR2 (germline): SGHVS, FQNEAQ. The CDR3 length is 14 residues. CDR3: CASSLVQGNTEAFF. CDR3 nucleotides: TGTGCCAGCAGCTTAGTTCAGGGGAACACTGAAGCTTTCTTT.

The rearrangement uses TRBV5-4 and TRBJ2-5; possible D gene TRBD1, 5 bases. The CDR3 loop spans 16 amino acids. Trimming stripped 0 bases from V and 2 bases from J, with 14 bases between. Germline loops: CDR1 SGHNT, CDR2 YYREEE (reference sequence). CDR3 sequence: CASSLEARQGQETQYF. The CDR3 nucleotides are TGTGCCAGCAGCTTGGAGGCCCGGCAGGGACAAGAGACCCAGTACTTC.

The chain links TRBV11-2 to TRBJ1-4; D remains unclear. Per germline, CDR1 SGHAT and CDR2 FQNNGV. The CDR3 sequence is 13 residues long. The V and J ends lost 4 bases and 0 bases respectively, with 3 bases between them. The CDR3 bases are TGTGCCAGCAGCTCCACAACTAATGAAAAACTGTTTTTT. The encoded protein is CASSSTTNEKLFF. Complete variable domain (other parts from reference TRBV11-2 and TRBJ1-4): EAGVAQSPRYKIIEKRQSVAFWCNPISGHATLYWYQQILGQGPKLLIQFQNNGVVDDSQLPKDRFSAERLKGVDSTLKIQPAKLEDSAVYLCASSSTTNEKLFFGSGTQLSVL.

The rearrangement joins TRBV11-3 to TRBJ1-1; tentatively, D is TRBD1 (5 bases). Germline-derived CDR1 and CDR2 are SGHNT and YENEEA. V dropped 0 bases and J dropped 4 bases, with 18 bases sitting between them. The CDR3 is made up of 17 amino acids. The chain's CDR3 is CASSLDRVGRQPTEAFF. In nucleotides, the CDR3 is TGTGCCAGCAGCTTAGACAGGGTCGGACGCCAACCCACTGAAGCTTTCTTT.

This clone occurred once. This chain's CDR3 is CASSLAETQYF. The DNA of the CDR3 is TGTGCCAGCAGCCTCGCGGAGACCCAGTACTTC. The rearrangement joins TRBV14 to TRBJ2-5; D is uncertain. The CDR3 covers 11 residues. The germline V and J ends were trimmed by 4 bases and 5 bases, with 5 bases remaining between them. The germline V gene encodes CDR1 SGHDN and CDR2 FVKESK.

The gene calls are TRBV2 and TRBJ1-1; 8 positions match TRBD1. CDR1 and CDR2 from the germline V gene are SNHLY and FYNNEI. Trimming at V came to 6 bases and at J to 10 bases, leaving 7 bases not matched to a gene. The CDR3 is 12 residues long. Written as DNA, the CDR3 is TGTGCCAGCAGGGACAGGGCTCCGGCAGCTTTCTTT. Protein product: CASRDRAPAAFF.

The chain combines TRBV10-3 with TRBJ2-1, with D possibly TRBD2 on 6 matching bases. V was shortened by 0 bases and J by 6 bases, with 12 bases between the two germline ends. Germline loops: CDR1 ENHRY, CDR2 SYGVKD. This CDR3 comprises 15 residues. CDR3 sequence: CAISESGRYSNEQFF. The CDR3 region has the DNA TGTGCCATCAGTGAGTCGGGGAGGTATTCCAATGAGCAGTTCTTC.

CDR3 residues: CASGSDFYYGYTF. CDR3 nucleotides: TGTGCTAGTGGTTCGGACTTCTACTATGGCTACACCTTC. This chain joins TRBV12-5 and TRBJ1-2; no clear D gene. CDR3 length: 13 amino acids. Germline assignment: CDR1 LGHNT and CDR2 FRNRAP. Trimming left V 4 bases short and J 3 bases short, with 9 bases between. The entire variable domain, with the rest obtained from reference TRBV12-5 and TRBJ1-2, is as follows: DARVTQTPRHKVTEMGQEVTMRCQPILGHNTVFWYRQTMMQGLELLAYFRNRAPLDDSGMPKDRFSAEMPDATLATLKIQPSEPRDSAVYFCASGSDFYYGYTFGSGTRLTVV.

The chain's CDR3 is CATSSSGTGADTQYF. DNA of the CDR3: TGTGCCACCAGCAGCTCCGGGACAGGGGCAGATACGCAGTATTTT. V gene TRBV15 combines with J gene TRBJ2-3; 10 nucleotides match TRBD1. The CDR3 is 15 amino acids. In germline, CDR1 is LNHNV, CDR2 YYDKDF (reference sequence). Trimming at V came to 3 bases and at J to 4 bases, leaving 4 bases not matched to a gene. Full variable domain (remainder filled in from reference TRBV15 and TRBJ2-3): DAMVIQNPRYQVTQFGKPVTLSCSQTLNHNVMYWYQQKSSQAPKLLFHYYDKDFNNEADTPDNFQSRRPNTSFCFLDIRSPGLGDTAMYLCATSSSGTGADTQYFGPGTRLTVL.

This sequence joins TRBV7-2 and TRBJ2-1, with D possibly being TRBD2 (6 bases). CDR3 size: 16 residues. Germline V gene sequence: CDR1 SGHTA, CDR2 FQGNSA. V lost 0 bases to trimming and J lost 6 bases, with 15 bases between them. The DNA of the CDR3 is TGTGCCAGCAGCTTAGCGTCCCTAGCGCGGTCCAATGAGCAGTTCTTC. As protein: CASSLASLARSNEQFF.